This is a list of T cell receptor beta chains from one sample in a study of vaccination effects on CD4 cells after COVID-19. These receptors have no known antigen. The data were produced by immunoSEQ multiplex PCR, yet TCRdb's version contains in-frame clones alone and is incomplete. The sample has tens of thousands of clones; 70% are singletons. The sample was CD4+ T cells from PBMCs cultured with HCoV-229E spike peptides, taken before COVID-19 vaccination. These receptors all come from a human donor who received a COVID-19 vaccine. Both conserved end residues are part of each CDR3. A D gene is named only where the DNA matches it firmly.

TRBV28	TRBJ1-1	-	CASSLDISNTEAFF
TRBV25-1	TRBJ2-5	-	CASSHLSTNLHQETQYF
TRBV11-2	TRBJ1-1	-	CASSRAVVSGSWNTEAFF
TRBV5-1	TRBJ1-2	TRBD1	CASSLRQGGGYTF
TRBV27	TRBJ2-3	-	CASSLVRGRGDTQYF
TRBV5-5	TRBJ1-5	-	CASSLSGTSQPQHF
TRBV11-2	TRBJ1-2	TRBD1	CASSSAGTGGYGYTF
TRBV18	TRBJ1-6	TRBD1	CASSPGDRGGNSPLHF
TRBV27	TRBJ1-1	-	CASSSVGPNTEAFF
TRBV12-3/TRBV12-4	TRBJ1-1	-	CASSLYEGTEAFF
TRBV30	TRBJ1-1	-	CAWGLGATEAFF
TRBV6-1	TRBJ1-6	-	CASSDPTFSWNSPLHF
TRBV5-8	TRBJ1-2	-	CASSLPHGYTF
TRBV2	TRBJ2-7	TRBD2	CATGLAENVQYF
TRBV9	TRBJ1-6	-	CASSVAPGNSPLHF
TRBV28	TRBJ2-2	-	CASEGRAELFF
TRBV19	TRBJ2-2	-	CASSIEATNTGELFF
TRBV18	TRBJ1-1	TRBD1	CASSSRTGGSSNTEAFF
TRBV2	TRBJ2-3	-	CASSVLASTDTQYF
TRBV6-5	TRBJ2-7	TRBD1	CASSDRGRGEQYF
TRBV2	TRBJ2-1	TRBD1	CASSPGTGGSNEQFF
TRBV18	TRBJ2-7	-	CASSPMTPVGEQYF
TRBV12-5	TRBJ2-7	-	CASGSQEYEQYF
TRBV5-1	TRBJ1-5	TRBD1	CASSLGTGEGQPQHF
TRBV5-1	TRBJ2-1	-	CASSLNGSSYNEQFF
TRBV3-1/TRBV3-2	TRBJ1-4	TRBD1	CASSQRQGIEKLFF
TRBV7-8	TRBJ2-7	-	CASSLRFRTAPYEQYF
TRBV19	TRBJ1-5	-	CASSTGSGQPQHF
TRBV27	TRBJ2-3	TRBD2	CASSLATTSSTDTQYF
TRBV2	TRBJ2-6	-	CASSLGANVLTF
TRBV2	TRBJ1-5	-	CASSETSERQPQHF
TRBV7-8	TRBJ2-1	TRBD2	CASSSSQGGITYNEQFF
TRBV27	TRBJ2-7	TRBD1	CASSLTDRGTYEQYF
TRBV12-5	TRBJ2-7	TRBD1	CASGLELQGTYEQYF
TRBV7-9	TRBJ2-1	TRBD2	CASSSRAGGLDGEQFF
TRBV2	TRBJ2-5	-	CASSSGLGGRETQYF
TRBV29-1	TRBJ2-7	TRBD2	CSVSYLAGGLYEQYF
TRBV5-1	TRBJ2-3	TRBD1	CASSLQGDRTDTQYF
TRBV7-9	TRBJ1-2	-	CASSLRTYYGYTF
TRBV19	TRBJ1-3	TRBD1	CASSINRGVSGNTIYF
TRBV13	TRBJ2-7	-	CASSRWFDEQYF
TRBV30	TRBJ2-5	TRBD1	CAWSTRGRETQYF
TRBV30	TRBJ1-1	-	CAWSVNRRNTEAFF
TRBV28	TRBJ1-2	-	CASSFQGGYTF
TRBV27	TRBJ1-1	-	CASSWSRLTEAFF
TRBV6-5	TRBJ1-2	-	CASSYRTTGTQRGYTF
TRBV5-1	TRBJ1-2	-	CASSLVRDGPYGYTF
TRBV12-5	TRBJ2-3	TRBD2	CASGLVVGTSGGALFNRTDTQYF
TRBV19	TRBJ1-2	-	CASRTGGTNYGYTF
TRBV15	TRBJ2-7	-	CATSRRGSYEQYF
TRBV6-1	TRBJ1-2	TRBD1	CASSEGTGGAYGYTF